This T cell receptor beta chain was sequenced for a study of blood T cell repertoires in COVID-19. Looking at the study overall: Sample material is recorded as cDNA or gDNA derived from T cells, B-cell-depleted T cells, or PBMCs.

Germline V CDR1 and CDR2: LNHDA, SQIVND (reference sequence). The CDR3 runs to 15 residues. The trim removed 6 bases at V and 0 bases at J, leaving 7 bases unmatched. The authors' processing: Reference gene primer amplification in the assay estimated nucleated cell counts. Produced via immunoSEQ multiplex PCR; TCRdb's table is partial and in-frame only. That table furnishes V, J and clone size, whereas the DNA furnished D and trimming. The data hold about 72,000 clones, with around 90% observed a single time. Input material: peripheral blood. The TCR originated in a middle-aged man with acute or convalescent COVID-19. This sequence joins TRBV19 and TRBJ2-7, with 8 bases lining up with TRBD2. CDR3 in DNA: TGTGCCAGTAGAACAGCGGGGGAAAGCTCCTACGAGCAGTACTTC. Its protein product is CASRTAGESSYEQYF.